This T cell receptor (beta chain) comes out of a study of T cell responses to AZD1222 COVID-19 vaccine. Measured with immunoSEQ multiplex PCR; TCRdb has only the in-frame clones, and not every one. The table includes about 150,000 clones, 75% to 90% detected once. This clone was observed a single time. Germline values: CDR1 LNHDA, CDR2 SQIVND (reference sequence). This CDR3 region has 15 residues. The V segment lost 6 bases and the J segment 2 bases; nucleotides outside the gene matches: 6. Sample: peripheral blood, taken after recovery from COVID-19. The J gene is TRBJ1-5, the V gene TRBV19; TRBD1 aligns across 8 bases. The receptor was isolated from an adult who had recovered from COVID-19. The CDR3 region is CASRLDREGNQPQHF. CDR3 nucleotide sequence: TGTGCCAGTAGACTGGACAGGGAAGGCAATCAGCCCCAGCATTTT.